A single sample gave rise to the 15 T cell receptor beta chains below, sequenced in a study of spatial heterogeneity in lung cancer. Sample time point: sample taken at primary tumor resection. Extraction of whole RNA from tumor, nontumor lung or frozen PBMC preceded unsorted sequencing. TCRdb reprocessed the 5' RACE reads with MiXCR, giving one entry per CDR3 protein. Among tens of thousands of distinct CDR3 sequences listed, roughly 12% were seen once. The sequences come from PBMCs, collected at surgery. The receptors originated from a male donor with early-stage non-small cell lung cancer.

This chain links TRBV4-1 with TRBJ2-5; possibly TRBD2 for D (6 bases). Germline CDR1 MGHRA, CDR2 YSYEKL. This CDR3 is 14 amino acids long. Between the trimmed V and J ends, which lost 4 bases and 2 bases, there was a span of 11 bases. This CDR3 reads CASSRDGGQETQYF. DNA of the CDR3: TGCGCCAGCAGCCGGGACGGGGGTCAAGAGACCCAGTACTTC.

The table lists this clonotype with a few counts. The CDR3 sequence is CATFTGFTGELFF. CDR3 nucleotide sequence: TGTGCCACCTTTACAGGGTTCACCGGGGAGCTGTTTTTT. The J gene is TRBJ2-2, the V gene TRBV12-3 or TRBV12-4; tentatively, D is TRBD1 (6 bases). The CDR3 runs to 13 residues. The V end was cut by 10 bases, the J end by 4 bases, with 13 bases between.

In DNA form, the CDR3 reads TGTGCCAGCAGCATCGGGACGTCCCAGTACTTC. Its translation is CASSIGTSQYF. The chain carries TRBV2 and TRBJ2-5; either TRBD1 or TRBD2 may fit D (5 bases each). The CDR3 loop spans 11 amino acids. V was trimmed by 6 bases and J by 9 bases, leaving 11 bases between them. Germline V gene data show CDR1 as SNHLY and CDR2 as FYNNEI.

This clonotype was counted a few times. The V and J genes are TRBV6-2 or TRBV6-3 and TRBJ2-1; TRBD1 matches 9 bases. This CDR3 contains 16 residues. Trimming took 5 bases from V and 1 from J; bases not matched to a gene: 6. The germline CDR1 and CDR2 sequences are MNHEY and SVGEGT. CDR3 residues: CASSRDRAGSYNEQFF. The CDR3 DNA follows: TGTGCCAGCAGTCGGGACAGGGCCGGTTCCTACAATGAGCAGTTCTTC.

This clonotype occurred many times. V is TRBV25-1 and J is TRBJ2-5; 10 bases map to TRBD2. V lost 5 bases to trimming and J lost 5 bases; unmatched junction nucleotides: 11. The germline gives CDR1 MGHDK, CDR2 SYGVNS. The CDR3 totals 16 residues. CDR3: CASSPTIAGGLETQYF. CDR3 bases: TGTGCCAGCAGTCCAACCATAGCGGGGGGCTTGGAGACCCAGTACTTC.

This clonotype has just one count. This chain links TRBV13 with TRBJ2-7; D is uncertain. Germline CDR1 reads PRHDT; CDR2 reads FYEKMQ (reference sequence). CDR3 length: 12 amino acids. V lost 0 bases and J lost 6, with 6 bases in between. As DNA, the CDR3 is TGTGCCAGCAGCTTAGGCCAGGTCGAGCAGTACTTC. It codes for CASSLGQVEQYF.

As DNA, the CDR3 is TGTGCCAGCAGCCCCGGGGGGCGAACCTACGAGCAGTACTTC. Its protein is CASSPGGRTYEQYF. This chain joins TRBV14 and TRBJ2-7, with D maybe TRBD2 (7 bases). Deletions cut 4 bases from V and 2 bases from J, with 12 bases between. CDR1 and CDR2 (germline): SGHDN, FVKESK. This CDR3 contains 14 residues.

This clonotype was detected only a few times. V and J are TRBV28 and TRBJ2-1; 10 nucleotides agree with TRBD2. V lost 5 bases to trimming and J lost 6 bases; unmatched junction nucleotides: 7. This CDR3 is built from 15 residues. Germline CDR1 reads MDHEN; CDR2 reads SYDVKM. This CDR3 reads CASSPPLAGSNEQFF. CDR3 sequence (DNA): TGTGCCAGCAGTCCCCCACTAGCGGGGTCCAATGAGCAGTTCTTC.

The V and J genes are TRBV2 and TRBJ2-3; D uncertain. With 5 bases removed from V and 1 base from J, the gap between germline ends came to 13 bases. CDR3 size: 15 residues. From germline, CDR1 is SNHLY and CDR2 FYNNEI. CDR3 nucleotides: TGTGCCAGCAGTCGTTTTCGCTCCGGCACAGATACGCAGTATTTT. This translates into CASSRFRSGTDTQYF.

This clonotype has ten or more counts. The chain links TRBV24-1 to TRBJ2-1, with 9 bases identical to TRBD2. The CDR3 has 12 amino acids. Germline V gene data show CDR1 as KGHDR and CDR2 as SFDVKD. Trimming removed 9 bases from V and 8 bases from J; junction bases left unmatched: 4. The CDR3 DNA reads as TGTGCCACCGGGCGGGGGGGTGATGAGCAGTTCTTC. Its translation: CATGRGGDEQFF.

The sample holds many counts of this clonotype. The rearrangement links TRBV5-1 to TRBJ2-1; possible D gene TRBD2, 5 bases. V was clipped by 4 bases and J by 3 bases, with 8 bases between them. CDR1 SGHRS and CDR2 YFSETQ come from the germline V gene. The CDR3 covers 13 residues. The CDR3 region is CASSTRDYNEQFF. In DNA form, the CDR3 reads TGCGCCAGCAGCACCCGGGACTACAATGAGCAGTTCTTC.

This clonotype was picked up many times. The DNA for the CDR3 is TGTGCCAGCAGCTTAGATCCAGCCGGCACAGATACGCAGTATTTT. Its translation is CASSLDPAGTDTQYF. The chain has TRBV11-2 and TRBJ2-3; D gene ambiguous. CDR3 length: 15 amino acids. Trimming left V 0 bases short and J 1 base short, with 8 bases between. Germline loops: CDR1 SGHAT, CDR2 FQNNGV.

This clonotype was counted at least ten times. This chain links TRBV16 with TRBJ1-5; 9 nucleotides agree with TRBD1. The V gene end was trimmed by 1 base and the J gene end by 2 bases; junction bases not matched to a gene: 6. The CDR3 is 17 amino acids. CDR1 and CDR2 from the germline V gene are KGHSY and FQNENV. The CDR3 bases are TGTGCCAGCAGCCAATTTCCGGACAGGGGTCGCAATCAGCCCCAGCATTTT. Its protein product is CASSQFPDRGRNQPQHF.

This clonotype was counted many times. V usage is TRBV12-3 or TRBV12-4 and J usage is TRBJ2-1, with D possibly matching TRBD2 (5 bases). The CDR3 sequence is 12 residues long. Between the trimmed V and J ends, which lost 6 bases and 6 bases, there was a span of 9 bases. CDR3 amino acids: CASSLLVNEQFF. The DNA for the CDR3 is TGTGCCAGCAGCTTACTAGTCAATGAGCAGTTCTTC.

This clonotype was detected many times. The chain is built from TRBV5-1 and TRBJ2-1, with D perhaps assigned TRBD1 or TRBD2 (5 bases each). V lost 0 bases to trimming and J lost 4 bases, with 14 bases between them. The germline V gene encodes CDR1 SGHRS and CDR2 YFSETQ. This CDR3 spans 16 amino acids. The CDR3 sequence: CASSLDPRGAYNEQFF. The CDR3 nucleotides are TGCGCCAGCAGCTTGGACCCACGAGGGGCTTACAATGAGCAGTTCTTC.